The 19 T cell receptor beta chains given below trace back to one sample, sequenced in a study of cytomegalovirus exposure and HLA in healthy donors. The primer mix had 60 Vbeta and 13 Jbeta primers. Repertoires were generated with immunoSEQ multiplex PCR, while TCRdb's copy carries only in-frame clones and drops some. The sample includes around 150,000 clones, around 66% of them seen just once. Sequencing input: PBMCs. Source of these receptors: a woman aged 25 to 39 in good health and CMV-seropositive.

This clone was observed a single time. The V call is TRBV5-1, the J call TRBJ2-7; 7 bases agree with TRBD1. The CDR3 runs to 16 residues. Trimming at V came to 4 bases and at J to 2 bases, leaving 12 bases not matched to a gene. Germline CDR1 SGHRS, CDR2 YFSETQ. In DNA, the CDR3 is TGCGCCAGCAGCCCGTATGAGGGGGCACCAACCTACGAGCAGTACTTC. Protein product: CASSPYEGAPTYEQYF. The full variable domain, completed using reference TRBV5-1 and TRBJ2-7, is KAGVTQTPRYLIKTRGQQVTLSCSPISGHRSVSWYQQTPGQGLQFLFEYFSETQRNKGNFPGRFSGRQFSNSRSEMNVSTLELGDSALYLCASSPYEGAPTYEQYFGPGTRLTVT.

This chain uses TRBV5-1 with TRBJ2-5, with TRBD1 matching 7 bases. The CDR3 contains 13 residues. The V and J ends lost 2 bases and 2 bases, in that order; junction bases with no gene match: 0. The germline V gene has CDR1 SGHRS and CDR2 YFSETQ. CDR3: CASSFRGQETQYF. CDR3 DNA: TGCGCCAGCAGCTTCAGGGGGCAAGAGACCCAGTACTTC.

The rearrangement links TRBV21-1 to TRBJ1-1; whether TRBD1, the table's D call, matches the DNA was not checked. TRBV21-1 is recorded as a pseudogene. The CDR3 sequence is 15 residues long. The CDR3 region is CASSKNRVVNTEAFF. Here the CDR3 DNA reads TGTGCCAGCAGCAAGAACAGGGTTGTGAACACTGAAGCTTTCTTT.

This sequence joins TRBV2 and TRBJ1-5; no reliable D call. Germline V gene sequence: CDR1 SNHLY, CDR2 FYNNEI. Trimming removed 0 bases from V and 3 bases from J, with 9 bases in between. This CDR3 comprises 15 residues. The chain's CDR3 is CASSEASQINQPQHF. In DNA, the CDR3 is TGTGCCAGCAGTGAAGCTTCACAGATCAATCAGCCCCAGCATTTT. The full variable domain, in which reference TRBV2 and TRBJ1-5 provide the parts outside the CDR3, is EPEVTQTPSHQVTQMGQEVILRCVPISNHLYFYWYRQILGQKVEFLVSFYNNEISEKSEIFDDQFSVERPDGSNFTLKIRSTKLEDSAMYFCASSEASQINQPQHFGDGTRLSIL.

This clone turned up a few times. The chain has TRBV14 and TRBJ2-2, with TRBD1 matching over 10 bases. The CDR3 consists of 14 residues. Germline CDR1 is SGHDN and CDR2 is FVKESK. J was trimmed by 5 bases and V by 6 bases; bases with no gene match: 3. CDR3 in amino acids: CASSRDRGTGELFF. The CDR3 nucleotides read TGTGCCAGCAGTCGGGACAGGGGTACCGGGGAGCTGTTTTTT.

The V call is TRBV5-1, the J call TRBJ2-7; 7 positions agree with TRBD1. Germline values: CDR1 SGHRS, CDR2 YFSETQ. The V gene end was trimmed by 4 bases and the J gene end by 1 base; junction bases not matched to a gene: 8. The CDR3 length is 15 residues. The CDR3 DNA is TGCGCCAGCAGCCCCAGACAGGGACGATCCTACGAGCAGTACTTC. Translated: CASSPRQGRSYEQYF.

CDR3 amino acids: CASRSTVDTEAFF. CDR3 DNA: TGTGCCAGCAGGTCCACAGTGGACACTGAAGCTTTCTTT. The chain is built from TRBV6-5 and TRBJ1-1; no definite D call. Trimming stripped 6 bases from V and 3 bases from J, with 11 bases between. The CDR3 contains 13 residues. Germline values: CDR1 MNHEY, CDR2 SVGAGI.

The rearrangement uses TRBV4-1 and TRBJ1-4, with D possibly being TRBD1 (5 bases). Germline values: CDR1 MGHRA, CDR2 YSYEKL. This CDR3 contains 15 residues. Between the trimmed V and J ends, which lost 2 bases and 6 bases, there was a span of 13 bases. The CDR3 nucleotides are TGCGCCAGCAGCCAATATCAGGGAAAAGATGAAAAACTGTTTTTT. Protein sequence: CASSQYQGKDEKLFF.

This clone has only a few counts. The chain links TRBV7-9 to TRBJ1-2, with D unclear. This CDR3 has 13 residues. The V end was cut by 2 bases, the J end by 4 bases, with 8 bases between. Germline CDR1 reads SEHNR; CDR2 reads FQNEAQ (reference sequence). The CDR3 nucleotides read TGTGCCAGCAGCTTATTGAATAGCTATGGCTACACCTTC. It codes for CASSLLNSYGYTF. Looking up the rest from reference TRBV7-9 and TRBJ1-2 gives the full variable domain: DTGVSQNPRHKITKRGQNVTFRCDPISEHNRLYWYRQTLGQGPEFLTYFQNEAQLEKSRLLSDRFSAERPKGSFSTLEIQRTEQGDSAMYLCASSLLNSYGYTFGSGTRLTVV.

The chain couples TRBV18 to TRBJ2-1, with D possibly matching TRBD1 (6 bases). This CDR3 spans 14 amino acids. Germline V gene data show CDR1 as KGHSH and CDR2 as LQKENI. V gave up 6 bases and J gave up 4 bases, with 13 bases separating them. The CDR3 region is CASSRLDRYNEQFF. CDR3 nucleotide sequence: TGTGCCAGCTCCCGCCTCGACAGGTACAATGAGCAGTTCTTC.

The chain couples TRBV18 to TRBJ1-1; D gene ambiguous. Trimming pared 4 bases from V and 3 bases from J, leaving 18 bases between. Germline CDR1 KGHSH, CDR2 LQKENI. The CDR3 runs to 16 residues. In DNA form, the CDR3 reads TGTGCCAGCTCACGGACGGACTCATGGGGAGACACTGAAGCTTTCTTT. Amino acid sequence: CASSRTDSWGDTEAFF.

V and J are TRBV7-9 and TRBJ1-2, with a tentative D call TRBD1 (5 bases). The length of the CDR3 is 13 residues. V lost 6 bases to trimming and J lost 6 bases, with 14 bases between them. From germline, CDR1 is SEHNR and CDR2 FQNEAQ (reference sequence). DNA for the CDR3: TGTGCCAGCAGGGTACATCAGGGCGATGGCTACACCTTC. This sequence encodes CASRVHQGDGYTF.

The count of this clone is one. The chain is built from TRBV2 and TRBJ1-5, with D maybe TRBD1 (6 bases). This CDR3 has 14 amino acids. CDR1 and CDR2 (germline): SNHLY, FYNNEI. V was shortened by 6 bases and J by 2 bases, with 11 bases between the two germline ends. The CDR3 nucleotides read TGTGCCAGCAGCACAACAGGGCGCAATCAGCCCCAGCATTTT. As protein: CASSTTGRNQPQHF.

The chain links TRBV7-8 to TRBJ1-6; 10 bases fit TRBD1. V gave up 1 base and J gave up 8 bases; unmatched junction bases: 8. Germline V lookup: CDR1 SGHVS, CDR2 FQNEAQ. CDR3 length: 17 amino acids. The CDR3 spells CASSLVVSGQGDSPLHF. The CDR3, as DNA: TGTGCCAGCAGCTTAGTAGTTTCCGGACAGGGGGATTCACCCCTCCACTTT.

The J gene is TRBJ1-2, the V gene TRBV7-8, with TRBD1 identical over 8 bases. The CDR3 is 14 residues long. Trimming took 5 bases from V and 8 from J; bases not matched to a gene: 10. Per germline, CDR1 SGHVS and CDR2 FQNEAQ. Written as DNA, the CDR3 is TGTGCCAGCAGCACCTATGAGACAGGGGACGGCTACACCTTC. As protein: CASSTYETGDGYTF.

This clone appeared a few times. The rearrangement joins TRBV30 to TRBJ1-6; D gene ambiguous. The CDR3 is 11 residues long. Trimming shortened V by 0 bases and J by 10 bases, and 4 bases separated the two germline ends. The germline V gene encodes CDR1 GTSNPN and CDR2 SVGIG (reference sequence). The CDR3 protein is CAWSVQSPLHF. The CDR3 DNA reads TGTGCCTGGAGTGTTCAGTCACCCCTCCACTTT. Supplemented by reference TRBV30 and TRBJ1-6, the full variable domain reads SQTIHQWPATLVQPVGSPLSLECTVEGTSNPNLYWYRQAAGRGLQLLFYSVGIGQISSEVPQNLSASRPQDRQFILSSKKLLLSDSGFYLCAWSVQSPLHFGNGTRLTVT.

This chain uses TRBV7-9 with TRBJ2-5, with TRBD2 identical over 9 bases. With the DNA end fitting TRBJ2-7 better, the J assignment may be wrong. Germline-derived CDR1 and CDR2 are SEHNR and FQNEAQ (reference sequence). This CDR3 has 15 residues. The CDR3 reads CASSLVAGVFHEQYF. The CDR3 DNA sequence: TGTGCCAGCAGCTTGGTAGCGGGAGTTTTTCACGAGCAGTACTTC.

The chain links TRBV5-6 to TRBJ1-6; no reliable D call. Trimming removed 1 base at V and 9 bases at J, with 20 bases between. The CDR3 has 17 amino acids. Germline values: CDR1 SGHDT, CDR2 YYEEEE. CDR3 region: CASSLIVPGFGGSPLHF. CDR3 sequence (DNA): TGTGCCAGCAGCTTGATAGTACCGGGGTTCGGAGGTTCACCCCTCCACTTT.

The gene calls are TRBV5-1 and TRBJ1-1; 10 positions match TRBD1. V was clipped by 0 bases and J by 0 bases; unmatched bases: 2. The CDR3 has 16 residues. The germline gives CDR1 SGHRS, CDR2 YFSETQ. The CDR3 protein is CASSLVGQGLNTEAFF. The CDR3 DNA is TGCGCCAGCAGCTTGGTGGGACAGGGGCTGAACACTGAAGCTTTCTTT.